This T cell receptor (beta chain) was retrieved from a study of T cells after yellow fever vaccination. Study-level results: It was a weaker secondary response, yet one that peaked faster, at day 5 versus 15. Boosting was followed by the reappearance of most primary-vaccination clones (roughly 96% CD4, about 89% CD8).

Germline V gene lookup returns CDR1 ENHRY and CDR2 SYGVKD. The V gene lost 2 bases and the J gene lost 5 bases, with 15 bases spanning the gap. This CDR3 is built from 15 residues. This clonotype was detected a few times. What it binds is unknown. For TCR, cDNA came from 5'RACE template switching, which added a universal primer site and UMIs. TCRdb re-called the 5' RACE reads with MiXCR, one entry per CDR3 protein. This sample has almost 600,000 distinct CDR3 sequences, with 13% found just once. This chain connects TRBV10-3 to TRBJ2-5; TRBD2 might be the D (5 bases). The clonotype was recovered from a man aged 30 to 45 who received the YFV17D yellow fever vaccine. The source was PBMCs, collected on the day of the yellow fever booster vaccination. In nucleotides, the CDR3 is TGTGCCATCAGTGAGCCGCACACGGGATGGGAGACCCAGTACTTC. It codes for CAISEPHTGWETQYF.